Listed below are T cell receptor beta chains from one sample, sequenced in a study of blood T cell repertoires in COVID-19. Data came from immunoSEQ multiplex PCR; TCRdb stores just in-frame clones and leaves some out. The table shows about 120,000 clones, with approximately 81% occurring only once. Sample: peripheral blood. These receptors were obtained from an elderly woman with acute or convalescent COVID-19. Both conserved end residues are part of each CDR3. The order of the fields is D gene, J gene, clone size, V gene, CDR3 protein, CDR3 DNA. The D gene is left open where the match is weak. Size tells how often a clone was seen (once, few, many) or the class of an expanded clone, and some rows leave it out.

>.|TRBJ2-3|.|TRBV7-3
CASSLIGGVRTDTQYF
TGTGCCAGCAGCTTAATAGGAGGGGTCCGCACAGATACGCAGTATTTT
>.|TRBJ2-7|.|TRBV10-3
CAIRKGESSYEQYF
TGTGCCATCAGGAAGGGGGAAAGCTCCTACGAGCAGTACTTC
>TRBD1|TRBJ1-2|.|TRBV3-1/TRBV3-2
CASSRGQGEDRYTF
TGTGCCAGCAGCCGGGGACAGGGCGAGGATCGCTACACCTTC
>TRBD1|TRBJ1-4|.|TRBV28
CASSFEGAGEKLFF
TGTGCCAGCAGTTTCGAGGGGGCCGGTGAAAAACTGTTTTTT
>TRBD1|TRBJ2-1|once|TRBV28
CASSLAGQGFRFF
TGTGCCAGCAGTTTAGCCGGACAGGGTTTTAGGTTCTTC
>TRBD1|TRBJ1-1|.|TRBV6-2/TRBV6-3
CASSPGQMNTEAFF
TGTGCCAGCAGTCCGGGACAGATGAACACTGAAGCTTTCTTT
>TRBD1|TRBJ1-2|.|TRBV19
CASSPPTGDSYYGYTF
TGTGCCAGTAGTCCCCCCACCGGGGACAGTTACTATGGCTACACCTTC
>TRBD1|TRBJ1-5|.|TRBV18
CASSPGTAQPQHF
TGTGCCAGCTCACCAGGGACAGCTCAGCCCCAGCATTTT
>TRBD1|TRBJ1-4|.|TRBV5-1
CASSLAQGDEKLFF
TGCGCCAGCAGCTTGGCGCAGGGGGATGAAAAACTGTTTTTT
>TRBD1|TRBJ1-2|.|TRBV18
CASSYGTGRGYTF
TGTGCCAGCTCATACGGGACAGGGAGGGGCTACACCTTC
>.|TRBJ1-5|.|TRBV19
CASSISGNNQPQHF
TGTGCCAGTAGTATTTCAGGGAACAATCAGCCCCAGCATTTT
>TRBD1|TRBJ2-1|.|TRBV24-1
CATSDSGTGGLGGNEQFF
TGTGCCACCAGTGATTCCGGGACAGGAGGGTTGGGGGGCAATGAGCAGTTCTTC
>.|TRBJ1-2|.|TRBV5-1
CASSPEGSAYGYTF
TGCGCCAGCAGCCCGGAGGGGTCTGCCTATGGCTACACCTTC
>.|TRBJ1-1|.|TRBV4-1
CASSQDTQGPAFF
TGCGCCAGCAGCCAAGATACACAGGGACCAGCTTTCTTT
>TRBD1|TRBJ1-2|.|TRBV7-2
CASSSTGGYGYTF
TGTGCCAGCAGCTCAACAGGGGGCTATGGCTACACCTTC
>.|TRBJ2-2|.|TRBV11-2
CASSLGGRNTGELFF
TGTGCCAGCAGCTTAGGAGGAAGAAACACCGGGGAGCTGTTTTTT
>.|TRBJ2-7|.|TRBV5-4
CASSLADEQYF
TGTGCCAGCAGCTTAGCCGACGAGCAGTACTTC
>.|TRBJ1-3|.|TRBV3-1/TRBV3-2
CASSLGGELPGNTIYF
TGTGCCAGCAGCCTGGGGGGGGAATTGCCCGGAAACACCATATATTTT
>TRBD1|TRBJ2-3|few|TRBV29-1
CSVQGQTDTQYF
TGCAGCGTACAGGGGCAAACAGATACGCAGTATTTT
>.|TRBJ2-2|.|TRBV4-1
CASSSSPVNGELFF
TGCGCCAGCAGCTCTTCCCCGGTTAACGGGGAGCTGTTTTTT
>.|TRBJ1-1|.|TRBV19
CASSIGQGYTEAFF
TGTGCCAGTAGTATCGGGCAGGGATACACTGAAGCTTTCTTT
>.|TRBJ1-2|.|TRBV27
CASRGSGDGYGYTF
TGTGCCAGCAGGGGGTCGGGGGACGGCTATGGCTACACCTTC
>.|TRBJ2-5|.|TRBV4-3
CASSQDLGGGQYQETQYF
TGCGCCAGCAGCCAAGATCTTGGGGGGGGGCAATATCAAGAGACCCAGTACTTC
>TRBD2|TRBJ2-3|once|TRBV7-9
CASSPWGGASGTSTDTQYF
TGTGCCAGCAGCCCCTGGGGGGGGGCTAGCGGGACTAGCACAGATACGCAGTATTTT
>TRBD1|TRBJ2-5|.|TRBV20-1
CSASPPGDRGLETQYF
TGCAGTGCTAGTCCCCCGGGGGACAGGGGACTCGAGACCCAGTACTTC
>.|TRBJ1-3|.|TRBV7-6
CASSAQTGGSGNTIYF
TGTGCCAGCAGCGCCCAGACCGGGGGGTCTGGAAACACCATATATTTT
>TRBD2|TRBJ2-3|.|TRBV19
CASSTAGDGTDTQYF
TGTGCCAGTAGCACAGCGGGAGACGGCACAGATACGCAGTATTTT
>.|TRBJ1-2|.|TRBV20-1
CSARDLEGYTF
TGCAGTGCTAGAGATCTCGAGGGCTACACCTTC
>TRBD2|TRBJ2-3|.|TRBV19
CASSPALAGGGPDTQYF
TGTGCCAGTAGTCCGGCACTAGCGGGTGGGGGTCCAGATACGCAGTATTTT
>.|TRBJ1-2|.|TRBV7-2
CASSLSAGAGDGYTF
TGTGCCAGCAGCCTCTCAGCAGGGGCCGGGGATGGCTACACCTTC
>TRBD1|TRBJ2-1|.|TRBV7-3
CASSLEQGAYNEQFF
TGTGCCAGCAGCTTAGAACAGGGGGCATACAATGAGCAGTTCTTC
>.|TRBJ1-2|few|TRBV3-1/TRBV3-2
CASSQEIHNYGYTF
TGTGCCAGCAGCCAAGAAATTCATAACTATGGCTACACCTTC
>.|TRBJ2-1|.|TRBV5-1
CASSLQGRSYNEQFF
TGCGCCAGCAGCTTACAGGGACGGTCCTACAATGAGCAGTTCTTC
>TRBD2|TRBJ2-1|.|TRBV27
CASSFGSGAPSSYNEQFF
TGTGCCAGCAGTTTTGGTAGCGGGGCCCCGAGCTCCTACAATGAGCAGTTCTTC
>TRBD1|TRBJ1-5|.|TRBV24-1
CATSDPTGGVGNQPQHF
TGTGCCACCAGTGATCCGACAGGGGGGGTTGGCAATCAGCCCCAGCATTTT
>.|TRBJ2-7|.|TRBV11-3
CASSFRGSGEQYF
TGTGCCAGCAGCTTTAGAGGGTCGGGTGAGCAGTACTTC
>.|TRBJ1-1|.|TRBV10-2
CASSEVGRGNTEAFF
TGCGCCAGCAGTGAGGTGGGCAGGGGGAACACTGAAGCTTTCTTT
>TRBD2|TRBJ2-5|.|TRBV2
CASSLGGGTTQETQYF
TGTGCCAGCAGTCTGGGCGGGGGGACCACCCAAGAGACCCAGTACTTC
>.|TRBJ1-4|once|TRBV5-4
CASSLARGGEEKLFF
TGTGCCAGCAGCTTGGCCCGTGGGGGGGAAGAAAAACTGTTTTTT
>TRBD1|TRBJ2-5|.|TRBV5-1
CASSPRDSGETQYF
TGCGCCAGCAGCCCCCGGGACAGTGGAGAGACCCAGTACTTC
>.|TRBJ1-1|.|TRBV19
CASSIEPGKGTEAFF
TGTGCCAGTAGTATAGAGCCAGGGAAGGGGACTGAAGCTTTCTTT
>TRBD2|TRBJ2-5|.|TRBV2
CARGLTQETQYF
TGTGCCAGGGGACTAACTCAAGAGACCCAGTACTTC
>.|TRBJ1-2|.|TRBV27
CASSFSGPYYGYTF
TGTGCCAGCAGTTTCAGTGGGCCCTACTATGGCTACACCTTC
>TRBD1|TRBJ1-6|.|TRBV7-2
CASSLTGSNSPLHF
TGTGCCAGCTCCCTGACAGGGTCGAATTCACCCCTCCACTTT
>TRBD1|TRBJ1-2|.|TRBV12-3/TRBV12-4
CASSGQAGYGYTF
TGTGCCAGCAGTGGACAGGCAGGCTATGGCTACACCTTC
>.|TRBJ1-1|.|TRBV7-2
CASRTQENTEAFF
TGTGCCAGCAGAACCCAGGAGAACACTGAAGCTTTCTTT